This TCR beta chain derives from a study of blood T cell repertoires in COVID-19. In germline, CDR1 is MNHEY, CDR2 SVGAGI. The CDR3 extends over 15 amino acids. V was shortened by 4 bases and J by 4 bases, with 14 bases between the two germline ends. In the original workflow: Reference gene primer amplification gave nucleated cell count estimates. Generated by immunoSEQ multiplex PCR, the TCRdb table keeps only in-frame clones and is missing some. The V and J calls and clone size come from that table; D and trimming were worked out from the DNA. The sample has about 160,000 clones, around nine tenths seen once.

The sequencing sample was made of peripheral blood. V usage is TRBV6-5 and J usage is TRBJ1-3; D perhaps matches TRBD1 (6 bases). The sequence derives from a woman in her seventies with COVID-19, enrolled during active disease. The CDR3 reads CASSWNRDKGNTIYF. The CDR3 DNA reads TGTGCCAGCAGTTGGAACCGGGACAAAGGAAACACCATATATTTT.